This entry is about one T cell receptor (beta chain). Authors' data handling: By means of reference gene primer amplification, nucleated cell counts were estimated. TCRdb's copy holds only in-frame clones and misses some; the assay was immunoSEQ multiplex PCR. The V and J calls and clone size were taken over from that table, and D and trimming were inferred from the DNA. The sample carries about 120,000 clones, just over 85% recorded once. The record originates from a study of blood T cell repertoires in COVID-19. Background on the study: COVID-19 samples from acute and convalescent phases originated in the United States, Italy and Spain. The cDNA or gDNA used as material had been derived from T cells, B-cell-depleted T cells, or PBMCs.

The CDR3 totals 14 residues. The V gene's germline CDR1 is MDHEN and CDR2 SYDVKM. Trimming cost V 2 bases and J 9 bases, with 11 bases left between them. The sample taken for sequencing was peripheral blood. The TCR sequence derives from a woman between 50 and 59 years old with active or convalescent COVID-19. The rearrangement links TRBV28 to TRBJ1-6, with a tentative D call TRBD1 (6 bases). The CDR3 coding sequence is TGTGCCAGCAGTTTAAGGGGGACCGCTTCACCCCTCCACTTT. Protein: CASSLRGTASPLHF.